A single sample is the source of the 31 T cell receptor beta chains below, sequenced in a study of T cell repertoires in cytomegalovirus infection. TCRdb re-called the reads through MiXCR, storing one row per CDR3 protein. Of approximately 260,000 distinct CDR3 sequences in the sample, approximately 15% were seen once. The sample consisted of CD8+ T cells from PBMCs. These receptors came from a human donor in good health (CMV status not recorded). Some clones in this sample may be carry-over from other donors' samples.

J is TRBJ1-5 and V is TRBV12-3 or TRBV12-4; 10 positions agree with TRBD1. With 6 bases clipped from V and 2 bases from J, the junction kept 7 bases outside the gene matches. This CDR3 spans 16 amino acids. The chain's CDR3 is CASSGQGVRGNQPQHF. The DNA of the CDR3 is TGTGCCAGCAGCGGACAGGGGGTTCGGGGCAATCAGCCCCAGCATTTT.

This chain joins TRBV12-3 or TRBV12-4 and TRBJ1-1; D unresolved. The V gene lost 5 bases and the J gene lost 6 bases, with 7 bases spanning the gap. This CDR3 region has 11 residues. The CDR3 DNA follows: TGTGCCAGCAGTCACCTTTCTGAAGCTTTCTTT. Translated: CASSHLSEAFF.

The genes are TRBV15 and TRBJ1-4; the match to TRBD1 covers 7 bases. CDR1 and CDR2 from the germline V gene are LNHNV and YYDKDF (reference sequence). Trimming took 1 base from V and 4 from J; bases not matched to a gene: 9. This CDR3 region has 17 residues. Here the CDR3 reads CATSRGDWDSLNEKLFF. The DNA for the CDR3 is TGTGCCACCAGCAGAGGGGATTGGGACAGCCTTAATGAAAAACTGTTTTTT.

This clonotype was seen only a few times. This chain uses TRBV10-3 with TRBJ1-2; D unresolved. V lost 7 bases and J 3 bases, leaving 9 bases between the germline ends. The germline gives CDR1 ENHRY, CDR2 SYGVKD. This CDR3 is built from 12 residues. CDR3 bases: TGTGCCATCAACGAGGGAGACTATGGCTACACCTTC. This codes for CAINEGDYGYTF.

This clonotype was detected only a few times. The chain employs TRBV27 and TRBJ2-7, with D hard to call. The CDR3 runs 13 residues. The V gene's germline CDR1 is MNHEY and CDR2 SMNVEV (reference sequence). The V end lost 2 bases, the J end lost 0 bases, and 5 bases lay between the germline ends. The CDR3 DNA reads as TGTGCCAGCAGTTTACACAGCTCCTACGAGCAGTACTTC. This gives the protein CASSLHSSYEQYF.

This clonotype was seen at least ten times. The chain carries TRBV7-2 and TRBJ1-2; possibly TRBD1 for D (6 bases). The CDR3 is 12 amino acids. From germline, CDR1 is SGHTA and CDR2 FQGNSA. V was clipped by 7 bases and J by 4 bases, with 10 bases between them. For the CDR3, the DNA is TGTGCCAGCATAGGGGGAGGCTATGGCTACACCTTC. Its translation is CASIGGGYGYTF. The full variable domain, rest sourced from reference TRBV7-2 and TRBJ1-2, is GAGVSQSPSNKVTEKGKDVELRCDPISGHTALYWYRQSLGQGLEFLIYFQGNSAPDKSGLPSDRFSAERTGGSVSTLTIQRTQQEDSAVYLCASIGGGYGYTFGSGTRLTVV.

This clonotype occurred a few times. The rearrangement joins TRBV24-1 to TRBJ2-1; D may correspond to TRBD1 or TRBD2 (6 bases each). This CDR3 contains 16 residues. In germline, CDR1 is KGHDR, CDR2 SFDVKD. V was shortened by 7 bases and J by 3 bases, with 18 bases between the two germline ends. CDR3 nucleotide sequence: TGTGCCACCAGCGACGGGGGCGGATCTTACTACAATGAGCAGTTCTTC. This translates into CATSDGGGSYYNEQFF.

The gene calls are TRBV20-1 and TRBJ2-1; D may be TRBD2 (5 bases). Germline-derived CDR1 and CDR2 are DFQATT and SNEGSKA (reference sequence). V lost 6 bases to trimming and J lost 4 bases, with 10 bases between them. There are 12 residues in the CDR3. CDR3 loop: CSARTRYNEQFF. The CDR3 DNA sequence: TGCAGTGCGCGCACTAGATACAATGAGCAGTTCTTC.

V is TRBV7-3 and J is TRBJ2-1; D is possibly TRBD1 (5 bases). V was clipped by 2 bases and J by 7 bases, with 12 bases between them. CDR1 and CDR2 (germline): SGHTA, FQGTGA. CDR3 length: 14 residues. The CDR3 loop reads CASSLVDNRNEQFF. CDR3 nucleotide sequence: TGTGCCAGCAGCTTAGTAGATAACAGGAATGAGCAGTTCTTC.

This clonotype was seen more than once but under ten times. The CDR3 sequence is CASSPRGLTDTQYF. The CDR3 nucleotides read TGTGCCAGCAGTCCGAGAGGGTTGACAGATACGCAGTATTTT. V usage is TRBV28 and J usage is TRBJ2-3, with a tentative D call TRBD2 (5 bases). V was clipped by 5 bases and J by 3 bases, with 12 bases between them. The CDR3 runs 14 residues. Germline loops: CDR1 MDHEN, CDR2 SYDVKM.

CDR3 coding DNA: TGCGCCAGCAGCCAGTCTGGACTGTCTGGGGCCAACGTCCTGACTTTC. Encoded protein: CASSQSGLSGANVLTF. V gene TRBV4-3 combines with J gene TRBJ2-6, with D perhaps TRBD2 (5 bases). Per germline, CDR1 LGHNA and CDR2 YSLEER. Trimming took off 3 bases at V and 1 base at J, with 10 bases between the two ends. The CDR3 has 16 amino acids.

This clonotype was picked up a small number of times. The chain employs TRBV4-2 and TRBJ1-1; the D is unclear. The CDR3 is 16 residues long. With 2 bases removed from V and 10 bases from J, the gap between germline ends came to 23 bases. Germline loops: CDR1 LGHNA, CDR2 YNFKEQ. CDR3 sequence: CASSQRTRGVEGGAFF. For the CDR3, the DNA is TGTGCCAGCAGCCAACGGACTAGAGGAGTTGAAGGAGGAGCTTTCTTT.

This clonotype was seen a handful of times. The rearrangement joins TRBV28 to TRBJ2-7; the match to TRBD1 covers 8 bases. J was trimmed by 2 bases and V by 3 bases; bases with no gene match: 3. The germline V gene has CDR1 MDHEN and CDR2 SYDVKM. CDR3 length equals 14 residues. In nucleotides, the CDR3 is TGTGCCAGCAGTTTTGGGGACAGGCCCTACGAGCAGTACTTC. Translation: CASSFGDRPYEQYF.

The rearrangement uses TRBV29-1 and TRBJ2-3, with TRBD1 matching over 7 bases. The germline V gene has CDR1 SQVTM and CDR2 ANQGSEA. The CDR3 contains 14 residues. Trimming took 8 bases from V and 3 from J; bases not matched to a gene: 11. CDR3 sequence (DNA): TGCAGCACCCACAGGGGAAGAGTGACAGATACGCAGTATTTT. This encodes CSTHRGRVTDTQYF.

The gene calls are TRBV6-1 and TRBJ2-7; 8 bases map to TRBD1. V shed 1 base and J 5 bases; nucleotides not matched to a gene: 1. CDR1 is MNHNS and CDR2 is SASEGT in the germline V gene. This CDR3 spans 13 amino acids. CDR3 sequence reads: CASSEVGQDEQYF. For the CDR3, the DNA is TGTGCCAGCAGTGAAGTGGGACAGGACGAGCAGTACTTC.

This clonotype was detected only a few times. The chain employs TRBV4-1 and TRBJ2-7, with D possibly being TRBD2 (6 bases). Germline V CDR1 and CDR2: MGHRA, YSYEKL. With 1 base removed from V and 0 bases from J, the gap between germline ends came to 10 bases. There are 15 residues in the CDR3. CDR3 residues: CASSQGDSTSYEQYF. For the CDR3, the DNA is TGCGCCAGCAGCCAAGGGGACTCCACCTCCTACGAGCAGTACTTC.

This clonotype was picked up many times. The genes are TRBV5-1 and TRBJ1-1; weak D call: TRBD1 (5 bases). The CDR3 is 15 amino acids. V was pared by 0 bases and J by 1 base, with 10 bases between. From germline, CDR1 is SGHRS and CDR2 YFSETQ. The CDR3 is CASSLGGTGNTEAFF. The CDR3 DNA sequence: TGCGCCAGCAGCTTGGGAGGAACAGGGAACACTGAAGCTTTCTTT. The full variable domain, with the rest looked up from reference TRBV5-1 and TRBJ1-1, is KAGVTQTPRYLIKTRGQQVTLSCSPISGHRSVSWYQQTPGQGLQFLFEYFSETQRNKGNFPGRFSGRQFSNSRSEMNVSTLELGDSALYLCASSLGGTGNTEAFFGQGTRLTVV.

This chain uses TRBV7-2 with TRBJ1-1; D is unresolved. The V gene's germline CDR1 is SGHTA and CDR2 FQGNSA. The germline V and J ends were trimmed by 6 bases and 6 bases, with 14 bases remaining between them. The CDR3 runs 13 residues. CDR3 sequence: CASSPATGSEAFF. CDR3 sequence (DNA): TGTGCCAGCAGTCCAGCGACGGGGTCTGAAGCTTTCTTT.

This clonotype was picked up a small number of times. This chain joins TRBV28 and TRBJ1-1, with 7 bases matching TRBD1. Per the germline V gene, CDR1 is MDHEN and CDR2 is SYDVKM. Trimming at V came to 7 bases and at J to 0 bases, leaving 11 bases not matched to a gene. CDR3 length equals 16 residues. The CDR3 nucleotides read TGTGCCAGCACCACTAACCAGGGGACAGTGAACACTGAAGCTTTCTTT. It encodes CASTTNQGTVNTEAFF.

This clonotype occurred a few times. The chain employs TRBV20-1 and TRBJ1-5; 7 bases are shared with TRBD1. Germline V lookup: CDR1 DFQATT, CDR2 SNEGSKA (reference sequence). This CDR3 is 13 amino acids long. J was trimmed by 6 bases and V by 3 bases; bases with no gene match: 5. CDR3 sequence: CSARETGFQPQHF. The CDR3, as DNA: TGCAGTGCTAGGGAGACAGGGTTTCAGCCCCAGCATTTT.

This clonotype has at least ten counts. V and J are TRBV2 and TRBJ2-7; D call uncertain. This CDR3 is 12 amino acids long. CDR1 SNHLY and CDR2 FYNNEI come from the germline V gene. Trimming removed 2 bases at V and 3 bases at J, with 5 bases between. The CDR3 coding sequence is TGTGCCAGCAGTGAATGGCTCTACGAGCAGTACTTC. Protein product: CASSEWLYEQYF.

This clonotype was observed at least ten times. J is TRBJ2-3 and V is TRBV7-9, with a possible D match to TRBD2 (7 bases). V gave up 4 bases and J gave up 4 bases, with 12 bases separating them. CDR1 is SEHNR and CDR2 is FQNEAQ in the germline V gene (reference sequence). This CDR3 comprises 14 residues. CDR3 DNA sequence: TGTGCCAGCAGCTCCCCCGGGGGGCCAGATACGCAGTATTTT. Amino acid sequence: CASSSPGGPDTQYF.

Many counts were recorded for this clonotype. CDR3 in amino acids: CASSLAQGILEDGYTF. The CDR3 nucleotides are TGTGCCAGCAGCTTAGCACAGGGTATTCTCGAGGATGGCTACACCTTC. J is TRBJ1-2 and V is TRBV7-9, with a possible D match to TRBD1 (6 bases). Trimming took 0 bases from V and 6 from J, leaving 17 bases between them. Germline V lookup: CDR1 SEHNR, CDR2 FQNEAQ (reference sequence). The length of the CDR3 is 16 residues.

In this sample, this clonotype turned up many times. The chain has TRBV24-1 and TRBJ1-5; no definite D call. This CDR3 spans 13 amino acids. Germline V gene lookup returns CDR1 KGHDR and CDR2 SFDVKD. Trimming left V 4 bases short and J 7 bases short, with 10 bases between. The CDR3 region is CATSETASQPQHF. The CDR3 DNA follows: TGTGCCACCAGTGAAACGGCCAGCCAGCCCCAGCATTTT.

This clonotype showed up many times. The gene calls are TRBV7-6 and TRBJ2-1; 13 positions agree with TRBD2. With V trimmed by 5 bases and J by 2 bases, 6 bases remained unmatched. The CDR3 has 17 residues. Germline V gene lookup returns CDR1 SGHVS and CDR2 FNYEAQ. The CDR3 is CASSTRTSGGPYNEQFF. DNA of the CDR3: TGTGCCAGCAGCACCAGGACTAGCGGGGGCCCCTACAATGAGCAGTTCTTC.

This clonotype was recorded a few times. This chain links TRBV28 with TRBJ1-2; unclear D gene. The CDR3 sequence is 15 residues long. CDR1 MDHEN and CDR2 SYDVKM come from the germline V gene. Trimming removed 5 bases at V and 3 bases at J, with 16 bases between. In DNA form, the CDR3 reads TGTGCCAGCAGTCCACTCGATGAGTTATACTATGGCTACACCTTC. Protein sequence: CASSPLDELYYGYTF.

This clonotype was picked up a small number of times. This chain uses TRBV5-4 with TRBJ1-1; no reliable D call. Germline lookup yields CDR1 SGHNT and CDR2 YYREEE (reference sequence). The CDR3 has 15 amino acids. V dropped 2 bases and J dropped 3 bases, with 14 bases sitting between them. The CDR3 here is CASSFSGTLDTEAFF. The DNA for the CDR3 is TGTGCCAGCAGCTTTTCGGGAACCCTCGACACTGAAGCTTTCTTT. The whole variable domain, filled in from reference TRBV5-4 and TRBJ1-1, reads ETGVTQSPTHLIKTRGQQVTLRCSSQSGHNTVSWYQQALGQGPQFIFQYYREEENGRGNFPPRFSGLQFPNYSSELNVNALELDDSALYLCASSFSGTLDTEAFFGQGTRLTVV.

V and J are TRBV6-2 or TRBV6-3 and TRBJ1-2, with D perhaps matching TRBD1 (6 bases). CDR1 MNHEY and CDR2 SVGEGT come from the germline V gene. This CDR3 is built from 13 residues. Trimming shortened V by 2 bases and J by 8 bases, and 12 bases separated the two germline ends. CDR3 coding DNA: TGTGCCAGCAGTTACGTGGACAGCGAGGGCTACACCTTC. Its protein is CASSYVDSEGYTF.

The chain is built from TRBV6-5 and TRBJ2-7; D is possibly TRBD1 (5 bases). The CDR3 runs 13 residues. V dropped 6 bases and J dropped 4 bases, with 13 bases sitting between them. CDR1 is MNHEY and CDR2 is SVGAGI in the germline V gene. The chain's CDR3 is CASSPQGYYEQYF. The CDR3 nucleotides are TGTGCCAGCAGCCCGCAGGGTTATTACGAGCAGTACTTC.

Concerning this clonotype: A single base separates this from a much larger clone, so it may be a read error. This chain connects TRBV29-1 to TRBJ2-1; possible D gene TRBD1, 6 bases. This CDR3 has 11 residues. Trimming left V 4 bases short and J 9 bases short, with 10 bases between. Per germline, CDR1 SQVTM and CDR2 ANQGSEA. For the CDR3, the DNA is TGCAGCGTTGTAGGGGGTACTGAGCAGTTCTTC. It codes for CSVVGGTEQFF.

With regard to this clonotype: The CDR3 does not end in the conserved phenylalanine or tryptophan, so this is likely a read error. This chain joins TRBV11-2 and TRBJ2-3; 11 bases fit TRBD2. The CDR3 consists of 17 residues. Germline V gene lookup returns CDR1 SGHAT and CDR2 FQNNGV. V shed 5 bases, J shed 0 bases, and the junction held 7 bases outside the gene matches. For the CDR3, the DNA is TGTGCCAGCAGCCCTAGCGGGGGGACCGAAAGCACAGATACGCAGTATATT. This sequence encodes CASSPSGGTESTDTQYI.